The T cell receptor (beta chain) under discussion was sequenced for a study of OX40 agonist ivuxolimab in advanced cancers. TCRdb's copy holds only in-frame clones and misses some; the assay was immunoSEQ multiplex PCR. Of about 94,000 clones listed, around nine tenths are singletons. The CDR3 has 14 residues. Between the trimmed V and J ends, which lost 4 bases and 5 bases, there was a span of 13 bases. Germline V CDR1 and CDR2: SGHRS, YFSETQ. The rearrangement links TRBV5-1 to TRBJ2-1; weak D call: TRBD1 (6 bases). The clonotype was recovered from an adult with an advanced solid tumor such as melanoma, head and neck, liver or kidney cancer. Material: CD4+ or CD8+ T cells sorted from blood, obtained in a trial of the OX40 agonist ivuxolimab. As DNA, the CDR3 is TGCGCCAGCAGCCCTCTCACAGGGAACAATGAGCAGTTCTTC. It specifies CASSPLTGNNEQFF.